Below are 27 T cell receptor beta chains sequenced from a single sample in a study of blood T cell repertoires in COVID-19. Repertoires were generated with immunoSEQ multiplex PCR, while TCRdb's copy carries only in-frame clones and drops some. The table lists about 200,000 clones, about nine tenths of them singletons, with around 7% in the top ten. What was sequenced was peripheral blood. The receptors here all came from a man in his forties with acute or convalescent COVID-19.

This chain uses TRBV6-6 with TRBJ2-5; 7 bases match TRBD1. Germline V gives CDR1 MNHNY, CDR2 SVGAGI (reference sequence). This CDR3 is built from 14 residues. J was trimmed by 1 base and V by 6 bases; bases with no gene match: 5. The CDR3 loop is CASRTPGGQETQYF. In DNA, the CDR3 is TGTGCCAGCAGAACCCCAGGGGGCCAAGAGACCCAGTACTTC.

The V gene is TRBV29-1, the J gene TRBJ2-7, with 11 bases lining up with TRBD1. V lost 1 base, J lost 11 bases, and 1 base stayed unmatched. Germline lookup yields CDR1 SQVTM and CDR2 ANQGSEA. The CDR3 contains 11 residues. CDR3: CSVEAGQGEYF. CDR3 DNA sequence: TGCAGCGTTGAAGCGGGACAGGGGGAGTACTTC.

The rearrangement links TRBV4-2 to TRBJ1-1; 8 positions agree with TRBD1. V lost 0 bases and J lost 6; bases outside the gene matches: 9. The CDR3 covers 16 residues. CDR1 and CDR2 from the germline V gene are LGHNA and YNFKEQ. The DNA of the CDR3 is TGTGCCAGCAGCCAAGAGGGCGGGACAGGTCACGCTGAAGCTTTCTTT. Translated, it gives CASSQEGGTGHAEAFF.

The chain employs TRBV11-2 and TRBJ2-2; tentatively, D is TRBD1 (6 bases). Germline V CDR1 and CDR2: SGHAT, FQNNGV. The V end was cut by 3 bases, the J end by 1 base, with 9 bases between. This CDR3 has 15 amino acids. CDR3: CASSLMDRNTGELFF. CDR3 nucleotide sequence: TGTGCCAGCAGCTTGATGGACAGGAACACCGGGGAGCTGTTTTTT. Full variable domain (outside the CDR3, taken from reference TRBV11-2 and TRBJ2-2): EAGVAQSPRYKIIEKRQSVAFWCNPISGHATLYWYQQILGQGPKLLIQFQNNGVVDDSQLPKDRFSAERLKGVDSTLKIQPAKLEDSAVYLCASSLMDRNTGELFFGEGSRLTVL.

The rearrangement links TRBV18 to TRBJ2-7; a possible D gene is TRBD2 (6 bases). CDR3 length: 14 residues. V was cut by 0 bases and J by 4 bases, with 10 bases left in between. CDR1 and CDR2 from the germline V gene are KGHSH and LQKENI. The CDR3 loop reads CASSPPGAGYEQYF. The DNA for the CDR3 is TGTGCCAGCTCACCACCGGGTGCGGGGTACGAGCAGTACTTC. The variable domain in full, completed from reference TRBV18 and TRBJ2-7, reads NAGVMQNPRHLVRRRGQEARLRCSPMKGHSHVYWYRQLPEEGLKFMVYLQKENIIDESGMPKERFSAEFPKEGPSILRIQQVVRGDSAAYFCASSPPGAGYEQYFGPGTRLTVT.

This rearrangement joins TRBV7-3 to TRBJ2-2, with D maybe TRBD1 (6 bases). V was cut by 5 bases and J by 7 bases, with 11 bases left in between. The CDR3 spans 13 residues. Per the germline V gene, CDR1 is SGHTA and CDR2 is FQGTGA. The CDR3 DNA is TGTGCCAGCAGCCCTGGGGGCGGCGGGGAGCTGTTTTTT. This encodes CASSPGGGGELFF.

The chain combines TRBV10-1 with TRBJ2-5, with 10 positions matching TRBD2. V lost 5 bases, J lost 2 bases, and 5 bases stayed unmatched. CDR3 length: 15 residues. Per germline, CDR1 WNHNN and CDR2 SYGVQD (reference sequence). The CDR3 region has the DNA TGCGCCAGCAGTCGGTCTAGCGGGGGTCAAGAGACCCAGTACTTC. Protein sequence: CASSRSSGGQETQYF.

The chain joins TRBV10-1 to TRBJ2-3; TRBD1 aligns across 12 bases. With 8 bases clipped from V and 3 bases from J, the junction kept 6 bases outside the gene matches. This CDR3 spans 15 amino acids. CDR1 is WNHNN and CDR2 is SYGVQD in the germline V gene (reference sequence). CDR3 bases: TGCGCCAGCTCCTTGGGACAGGGGGCAACAGATACGCAGTATTTT. This codes for CASSLGQGATDTQYF.

The rearrangement uses TRBV4-1 and TRBJ2-7; 7 bases agree with TRBD1. V gave up 3 bases and J gave up 0 bases; unmatched junction bases: 8. The CDR3 covers 16 residues. From germline, CDR1 is MGHRA and CDR2 YSYEKL. The CDR3 DNA follows: TGCGCCAGCAGCCAGGCCGGGACAGACTTCTCCTACGAGCAGTACTTC. Its translation: CASSQAGTDFSYEQYF.

This chain connects TRBV6-5 to TRBJ2-7, with TRBD1 identical over 9 bases. V lost 6 bases, J lost 0 bases, and 6 bases stayed unmatched. The CDR3 totals 15 residues. Germline CDR1 and CDR2: MNHEY and SVGAGI. As DNA, the CDR3 is TGTGCCAGCAGCCGGGACAGGGCTAGCTCCTACGAGCAGTACTTC. This translates into CASSRDRASSYEQYF.

The V and J genes are TRBV3-1 (or the pseudogene TRBV3-2) and TRBJ1-5; D call uncertain. The CDR3 has 14 amino acids. V was trimmed by 4 bases and J by 4 bases, leaving 11 bases between them. From germline, CDR1 is LGHDT and CDR2 YNNKEL (reference sequence). Written as DNA, the CDR3 is TGTGCCAGCAGCCTTTCCGGGGATAATCAGCCCCAGCATTTT. This codes for CASSLSGDNQPQHF.

The chain joins TRBV7-2 to TRBJ1-1, with TRBD1 identical over 7 bases. Germline assignment: CDR1 SGHTA and CDR2 FQGNSA. Unmatched junction bases numbered 7, after V lost 1 base and J lost 5 bases. There are 15 residues in the CDR3. Here the CDR3 DNA reads TGTGCCAGCAGCTTAGAGGAGGGGGCAGGAACTGAAGCTTTCTTT. Translation gives CASSLEEGAGTEAFF.

The chain uses TRBV5-1 and TRBJ2-1, with 10 bases lining up with TRBD2. The ends lost 4 bases at V and 7 bases at J; junction bases unmatched: 17. This CDR3 comprises 18 residues. CDR1 and CDR2 from the germline V gene are SGHRS and YFSETQ. CDR3 loop: CASSPLASGGLGWNEQFF. The CDR3 coding sequence is TGCGCCAGCAGCCCCCTCGCTAGCGGGGGCCTGGGGTGGAATGAGCAGTTCTTC.

This rearrangement joins TRBV2 to TRBJ2-2; possibly TRBD1 for D (6 bases). V gave up 4 bases and J gave up 1 base, with 10 bases separating them. In germline, CDR1 is SNHLY, CDR2 FYNNEI. This CDR3 is built from 15 residues. CDR3 sequence: CASSGGTLNTGELFF. As DNA, the CDR3 is TGTGCCAGCAGTGGGGGGACACTGAACACCGGGGAGCTGTTTTTT.

This sequence joins TRBV18 and TRBJ2-7, with D maybe TRBD1 (5 bases). CDR3 length: 14 amino acids. V lost 2 bases and J lost 1, with 9 bases in between. Germline V gene lookup returns CDR1 KGHSH and CDR2 LQKENI. CDR3 nucleotide sequence: TGTGCCAGCTCACCAAAGGCAGGGTCCTACGAGCAGTACTTC. Translated, it gives CASSPKAGSYEQYF.

DNA of the CDR3: TGTGCCAGCAGCTTAGGCACAGGGGGAAGCACTGAAGCTTTCTTT. Its translation: CASSLGTGGSTEAFF. The chain has TRBV11-3 and TRBJ1-1, with 8 positions matching TRBD1. V was pared by 1 base and J by 4 bases, with 5 bases of the junction left unmatched. The CDR3 extends over 15 amino acids. Germline CDR1 and CDR2: SGHNT and YENEEA.

The chain recombines TRBV6-5 with TRBJ2-7, with 8 bases fitting TRBD1. CDR3 length: 14 amino acids. Per germline, CDR1 MNHEY and CDR2 SVGAGI. V trimming: 4 bases; J trimming: 5 bases; junction bases outside the gene matches: 7. DNA of the CDR3: TGTGCCAGCAGTTCTGGACAGGGCGTCAACGAGCAGTACTTC. Amino acids: CASSSGQGVNEQYF.

This chain's CDR3 is CASSATGGLGNQPQHF. The CDR3, as DNA: TGTGCCAGCAGCGCAACAGGGGGCCTCGGCAATCAGCCCCAGCATTTT. The chain carries TRBV6-2 or TRBV6-3 and TRBJ1-5, with 9 bases matching TRBD1. CDR1 is MNHEY and CDR2 is SVGEGT in the germline V gene. The CDR3 is 16 amino acids. Unmatched junction bases numbered 8, after V lost 6 bases and J lost 2 bases.

The chain couples TRBV6-5 to TRBJ1-1; D might be TRBD1 (5 bases). This CDR3 is built from 14 residues. V lost 2 bases, J lost 2 bases, and 9 bases lay in between. Germline V gene lookup returns CDR1 MNHEY and CDR2 SVGAGI. The chain's CDR3 is CASSYLGHNTEAFF. CDR3 DNA sequence: TGTGCCAGCAGTTACCTAGGACACAACACTGAAGCTTTCTTT.

The chain is built from TRBV24-1 and TRBJ1-2; possibly TRBD1 for D (6 bases). The CDR3 loop spans 14 amino acids. Germline CDR1 reads KGHDR; CDR2 reads SFDVKD. V shed 4 bases and J shed 4 bases, with 12 bases lying between them. CDR3 residues: CATSEPGQSYGYTF. In nucleotides, the CDR3 is TGTGCCACCAGTGAACCTGGACAGTCCTATGGCTACACCTTC.

This clone was detected only once. The V and J genes are TRBV5-1 and TRBJ2-5, with TRBD1 identical over 9 bases. Trimming took 0 bases from V and 5 from J; bases not matched to a gene: 5. The CDR3 length is 15 residues. Germline V gives CDR1 SGHRS, CDR2 YFSETQ. As DNA, the CDR3 is TGCGCCAGCAGCTTGGACAGGGGGCATGAGGAGACCCAGTACTTC. Protein: CASSLDRGHEETQYF.

J is TRBJ2-3 and V is TRBV5-1, with unresolved D. The CDR3 has 14 residues. Germline V lookup: CDR1 SGHRS, CDR2 YFSETQ. Deletions cut 2 bases from V and 2 bases from J, with 9 bases between. Here the CDR3 reads CASSFWQDTDTQYF. In nucleotides, the CDR3 is TGCGCCAGCAGCTTTTGGCAGGACACAGATACGCAGTATTTT. Full variable domain (missing parts from reference TRBV5-1 and TRBJ2-3): KAGVTQTPRYLIKTRGQQVTLSCSPISGHRSVSWYQQTPGQGLQFLFEYFSETQRNKGNFPGRFSGRQFSNSRSEMNVSTLELGDSALYLCASSFWQDTDTQYFGPGTRLTVL.

The chain links TRBV5-4 to TRBJ2-5; the D is unclear. Trimming took off 0 bases at V and 3 bases at J, with 9 bases between the two ends. Per the germline V gene, CDR1 is SGHNT and CDR2 is YYREEE (reference sequence). CDR3 length equals 14 residues. This chain's CDR3 is CASSLGAVKETQYF. As DNA, the CDR3 is TGTGCCAGCAGCTTGGGGGCAGTAAAAGAGACCCAGTACTTC.

The chain joins TRBV2 to TRBJ1-5; D is unclear. The V end was cut by 4 bases, the J end by 0 bases, with 10 bases between. CDR1 and CDR2 (germline): SNHLY, FYNNEI. This CDR3 region has 15 residues. The CDR3 sequence is CASSGIGSSNQPQHF. The CDR3 nucleotides read TGTGCCAGCAGTGGAATCGGGTCTAGCAATCAGCCCCAGCATTTT. Complete variable domain (other parts from reference TRBV2 and TRBJ1-5): EPEVTQTPSHQVTQMGQEVILRCVPISNHLYFYWYRQILGQKVEFLVSFYNNEISEKSEIFDDQFSVERPDGSNFTLKIRSTKLEDSAMYFCASSGIGSSNQPQHFGDGTRLSIL.

The V gene is TRBV5-1, the J gene TRBJ1-6, with TRBD1 as a possible D gene (6 bases). In germline, CDR1 is SGHRS, CDR2 YFSETQ. V shed 2 bases and J shed 9 bases, with 12 bases lying between them. The CDR3 has 14 amino acids. In DNA, the CDR3 is TGCGCCAGCAGCTTCTCCAGGGGCGGTTCACCCCTCCACTTT. Its translation: CASSFSRGGSPLHF.

In DNA form, the CDR3 reads TGCGCCAGCAGCCAAGATGACAGGGGTAACTATGGCTACACCTTC. Its protein product is CASSQDDRGNYGYTF. This chain joins TRBV4-3 and TRBJ1-2, with 8 bases identical to TRBD1. Unmatched junction bases numbered 1, after V lost 0 bases and J lost 1 base. The CDR3 extends over 15 amino acids. The V gene's germline CDR1 is LGHNA and CDR2 YSLEER.

The chain couples TRBV19 to TRBJ2-3; D perhaps matches TRBD2 (5 bases). Germline assignment: CDR1 LNHDA and CDR2 SQIVND (reference sequence). With 2 bases removed from V and 1 base from J, the gap between germline ends came to 10 bases. The CDR3 is 15 amino acids. Here the CDR3 DNA reads TGTGCCAGTAGTATACTAGCCGCTGGCACAGATACGCAGTATTTT. Amino acid sequence: CASSILAAGTDTQYF. The full variable domain, completed using reference TRBV19 and TRBJ2-3, is DGGITQSPKYLFRKEGQNVTLSCEQNLNHDAMYWYRQDPGQGLRLIYYSQIVNDFQKGDIAEGYSVSREKKESFPLTVTSAQKNPTAFYLCASSILAAGTDTQYFGPGTRLTVL.